What follows are 24 T cell receptor beta chains derived from one specimen sequenced in a study of cytomegalovirus exposure and HLA in healthy donors. The primer mix had 60 Vbeta and 13 Jbeta primers. Data came from immunoSEQ multiplex PCR; TCRdb stores just in-frame clones and leaves some out. The sample shows 60,000 to 100,000 clones, and about 4.6% sits with its ten largest clones. Sequenced input: PBMCs. The source of these receptors is a man aged 25 to 45 in good health and CMV-seronegative.

CDR3 sequence: CSANGGYEQYF. The CDR3 bases are TGCAGTGCTAACGGGGGCTACGAGCAGTACTTC. The rearrangement links TRBV20-1 to TRBJ2-7; D might be TRBD2 (6 bases). The CDR3 consists of 11 residues. Germline loops: CDR1 DFQATT, CDR2 SNEGSKA (reference sequence). V was shortened by 4 bases and J by 3 bases, with 7 bases between the two germline ends.

This chain links TRBV11-2 with TRBJ2-3, with unresolved D. This CDR3 region has 15 residues. From germline, CDR1 is SGHAT and CDR2 FQNNGV. V lost 3 bases and J lost 2, with 12 bases in between. CDR3 DNA sequence: TGTGCCAGCAGCTTCGAGGCATTCCTCACAGATACGCAGTATTTT. It encodes CASSFEAFLTDTQYF.

DNA for the CDR3: TGTGCCAGTACCACCTCGGGGTGGAACACTGAAGCTTTCTTT. It translates to CASTTSGWNTEAFF. The genes are TRBV19 and TRBJ1-1, with unresolved D. There are 14 residues in the CDR3. The germline gives CDR1 LNHDA, CDR2 SQIVND (reference sequence). V shed 7 bases and J shed 1 base, with 13 bases lying between them. Looking up the rest from reference TRBV19 and TRBJ1-1 gives the full variable domain: DGGITQSPKYLFRKEGQNVTLSCEQNLNHDAMYWYRQDPGQGLRLIYYSQIVNDFQKGDIAEGYSVSREKKESFPLTVTSAQKNPTAFYLCASTTSGWNTEAFFGQGTRLTVV.

The chain carries TRBV10-2 and TRBJ2-1; D gene ambiguous. V lost 4 bases and J 0 bases, leaving 13 bases between the germline ends. The CDR3 is 16 amino acids. Germline V gene lookup returns CDR1 WSHSY and CDR2 SAAADI. The CDR3 bases are TGCGCCAGCAGTGGAACGAGACAAATCTCCTACAATGAGCAGTTCTTC. The encoded protein is CASSGTRQISYNEQFF.

The chain carries TRBV7-2 and TRBJ2-7, with 10 bases fitting TRBD2. The CDR3 spans 14 residues. Germline-derived CDR1 and CDR2 are SGHTA and FQGNSA. The V and J ends lost 3 bases and 7 bases, in that order; junction bases with no gene match: 6. The CDR3, as DNA: TGTGCCAGCAGCTTCGTACTAGCGGGATGGGAGCAGTACTTC. It encodes CASSFVLAGWEQYF.

The CDR3 spells CASSWGTGVYEQYF. The CDR3 nucleotides read TGTGCCAGCAGCTGGGGGACAGGGGTGTACGAGCAGTACTTC. The chain has TRBV5-6 and TRBJ2-7; 10 bases align to TRBD1. Germline values: CDR1 SGHDT, CDR2 YYEEEE. This CDR3 is built from 14 residues. The V gene end was trimmed by 3 bases and the J gene end by 4 bases; junction bases not matched to a gene: 4.

The chain employs TRBV15 and TRBJ1-5; the match to TRBD1 covers 8 bases. CDR3 length: 15 amino acids. V lost 7 bases and J lost 1; bases outside the gene matches: 6. CDR1 is LNHNV and CDR2 is YYDKDF in the germline V gene (reference sequence). This CDR3 reads CATTQDRASNQPQHF. DNA for the CDR3: TGTGCCACCACCCAGGACAGGGCGAGCAATCAGCCCCAGCATTTT. The entire variable domain, with the rest obtained from reference TRBV15 and TRBJ1-5, is as follows: DAMVIQNPRYQVTQFGKPVTLSCSQTLNHNVMYWYQQKSSQAPKLLFHYYDKDFNNEADTPDNFQSRRPNTSFCFLDIRSPGLGDTAMYLCATTQDRASNQPQHFGDGTRLSIL.

The J gene is TRBJ2-1, the V gene TRBV5-1; no definite D call. V was clipped by 4 bases and J by 4 bases, with 12 bases between them. Germline lookup yields CDR1 SGHRS and CDR2 YFSETQ. The CDR3 spans 14 residues. The CDR3 region has the DNA TGCGCCAGCAGCCCTCTCCACGGGTACAATGAGCAGTTCTTC. It specifies CASSPLHGYNEQFF.

The chain joins TRBV7-6 to TRBJ1-1; D remains ambiguous. Germline V CDR1 and CDR2: SGHVS, FNYEAQ. The CDR3 consists of 13 residues. The germline V and J ends were trimmed by 4 bases and 0 bases, with 6 bases remaining between them. Here the CDR3 DNA reads TGTGCCAGCAGCTGGTCGGTGAACACTGAAGCTTTCTTT. Encoded protein: CASSWSVNTEAFF.

This rearrangement joins TRBV15 to TRBJ2-7; 8 bases match TRBD1. CDR3 length equals 13 residues. Germline CDR1 is LNHNV and CDR2 is YYDKDF (reference sequence). The J segment lost 3 bases and the V segment lost 8 bases, leaving 6 bases of the junction unmatched. The CDR3 coding sequence is TGTGCCACCTCCGGGACAGGACGCTACGAGCAGTACTTC. Translation: CATSGTGRYEQYF.

V gene TRBV6-5 combines with J gene TRBJ2-7; D might be TRBD1 (6 bases). This CDR3 has 15 amino acids. With 0 bases removed from V and 2 bases from J, the gap between germline ends came to 11 bases. Germline CDR1 and CDR2: MNHEY and SVGAGI. CDR3 sequence reads: CASSYSRQAPYEQYF. As DNA, the CDR3 is TGTGCCAGCAGTTACTCGAGACAGGCCCCCTACGAGCAGTACTTC.

The CDR3 sequence is CASSPSFYRGGHEQYF. As DNA, the CDR3 is TGTGCCAGCAGCCCCTCGTTTTACAGGGGAGGCCACGAGCAGTACTTC. The chain is built from TRBV14 and TRBJ2-7, with D possibly matching TRBD1 (7 bases). This CDR3 is built from 16 residues. The V gene's germline CDR1 is SGHDN and CDR2 FVKESK. The V end was cut by 4 bases, the J end by 5 bases, with 21 bases between.

DNA of the CDR3: TGCGCCAGCAGCTTCCAACCGGATGAAAAACTGTTTTTT. Its translation is CASSFQPDEKLFF. The chain joins TRBV5-1 to TRBJ1-4; D is undetermined. Germline assignment: CDR1 SGHRS and CDR2 YFSETQ. The V end was cut by 2 bases, the J end by 6 bases, with 8 bases between. This CDR3 comprises 13 residues.

The chain has TRBV6-1 and TRBJ1-4, with D possibly matching TRBD1 (5 bases). V lost 6 bases and J 8 bases, leaving 19 bases between the germline ends. This CDR3 is built from 15 residues. Germline V lookup: CDR1 MNHNS, CDR2 SASEGT. In DNA form, the CDR3 reads TGTGCCAGCAGCCGCAGCGGGGGAACCTTGGAAAAACTGTTTTTT. It is translated as CASSRSGGTLEKLFF.

The gene calls are TRBV18 and TRBJ2-1, with 7 bases aligning to TRBD1. V lost 3 bases, J lost 1 base, and 6 bases stayed unmatched. The V gene's germline CDR1 is KGHSH and CDR2 LQKENI. There are 16 residues in the CDR3. Here the CDR3 DNA reads TGTGCCAGCTCACCTGGGACAGATCCTTCCTACAATGAGCAGTTCTTC. Encoded protein: CASSPGTDPSYNEQFF. Full variable domain (missing parts from reference TRBV18 and TRBJ2-1): NAGVMQNPRHLVRRRGQEARLRCSPMKGHSHVYWYRQLPEEGLKFMVYLQKENIIDESGMPKERFSAEFPKEGPSILRIQQVVRGDSAAYFCASSPGTDPSYNEQFFGPGTRLTVL.

The chain combines TRBV27 with TRBJ2-7; TRBD2 matches at 9 bases. V shed 6 bases and J 2 bases; nucleotides not matched to a gene: 2. CDR1 is MNHEY, CDR2 SMNVEV, per germline (reference sequence). The CDR3 loop spans 13 amino acids. The CDR3 nucleotides read TGTGCCAGCAGCCCTAGCGGGGCCTACGAGCAGTACTTC. It yields the protein CASSPSGAYEQYF.

The rearrangement joins TRBV6-1 to TRBJ2-1; 11 bases map to TRBD2. The length of the CDR3 is 14 residues. Per germline, CDR1 MNHNS and CDR2 SASEGT. J lost 5 bases, V lost 4 bases, and 1 base had no gene match. The CDR3 here is CASSGLAGNNEQFF. The CDR3 DNA reads as TGTGCCAGCAGTGGACTAGCGGGGAACAATGAGCAGTTCTTC.

The chain is built from TRBV30 and TRBJ2-7; 10 nucleotides match TRBD1. The CDR3 spans 13 residues. The V gene's germline CDR1 is GTSNPN and CDR2 SVGIG (reference sequence). The trim removed 5 bases at V and 5 bases at J, leaving 6 bases unmatched. The CDR3 DNA sequence: TGTGCCTGGGACAGGGGGCATCTGGACGAGCAGTACTTC. Its protein product is CAWDRGHLDEQYF.

The chain links TRBV19 to TRBJ1-5; D gene ambiguous. CDR1 and CDR2 from the germline V gene are LNHDA and SQIVND (reference sequence). The CDR3 has 15 residues. Between the trimmed V and J ends, which lost 1 base and 4 bases, there was a span of 11 bases. In DNA form, the CDR3 reads TGTGCCAGTAGTATAGTACCGGGGTCAAATCAGCCCCAGCATTTT. Amino acids: CASSIVPGSNQPQHF.

The gene calls are TRBV11-3 and TRBJ1-1; D not certain. Germline V gives CDR1 SGHNT, CDR2 YENEEA. V gave up 5 bases and J gave up 4 bases, with 20 bases separating them. This CDR3 comprises 16 residues. CDR3 sequence (DNA): TGTGCCAGCAGCCCGGGAGTACCTTGGACGGGCACTGAAGCTTTCTTT. Residues: CASSPGVPWTGTEAFF.

V usage is TRBV11-3 and J usage is TRBJ2-1, with D perhaps matching TRBD1 (5 bases). Germline loops: CDR1 SGHNT, CDR2 YENEEA. This CDR3 comprises 14 residues. Deletions cut 5 bases from V and 7 bases from J, with 15 bases between. The CDR3, as DNA: TGTGCCAGCAGCCTAGGGCAGGGTGGAAATGAGCAGTTCTTC. Translating gives CASSLGQGGNEQFF.

The rearrangement joins TRBV6-4 to TRBJ2-7, with 9 bases that match TRBD1. Losses at the gene ends were 5 bases for V and 5 bases for J; bases not matched to a gene: 4. CDR3 size: 13 residues. Germline V lookup: CDR1 MRHNA, CDR2 SNTAGT. Here the CDR3 DNA reads TGTGCCAGCAGTCCGGGACAGGGTGACGAGCAGTACTTC. It codes for CASSPGQGDEQYF.

V gene TRBV2 combines with J gene TRBJ2-2, with D uncertain. V lost 4 bases and J lost 1, with 7 bases in between. The germline gives CDR1 SNHLY, CDR2 FYNNEI. The CDR3 loop spans 14 amino acids. In DNA, the CDR3 is TGTGCCAGCAGTGTGTGGCTGAACACCGGGGAGCTGTTTTTT. The encoded protein is CASSVWLNTGELFF.

The chain joins TRBV4-1 to TRBJ2-7; 9 nucleotides agree with TRBD2. Trimming took 2 bases from V and 0 from J; bases not matched to a gene: 2. CDR3 length equals 15 residues. CDR1 is MGHRA, CDR2 YSYEKL, per germline. CDR3 bases: TGCGCCAGCAGCCAACTAGCGGGGATCTCCTACGAGCAGTACTTC. This encodes CASSQLAGISYEQYF.